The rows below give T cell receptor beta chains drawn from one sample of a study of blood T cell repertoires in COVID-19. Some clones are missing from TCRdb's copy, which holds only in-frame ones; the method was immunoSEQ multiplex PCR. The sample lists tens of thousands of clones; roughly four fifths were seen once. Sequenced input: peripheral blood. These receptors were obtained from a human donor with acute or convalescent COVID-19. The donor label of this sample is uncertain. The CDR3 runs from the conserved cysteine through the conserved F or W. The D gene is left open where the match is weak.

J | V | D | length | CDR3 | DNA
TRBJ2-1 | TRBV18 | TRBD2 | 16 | CASSPPRGGINNEQFF | TGTGCCAGCTCACCACCACGCGGGGGGATAAACAATGAGCAGTTCTTC
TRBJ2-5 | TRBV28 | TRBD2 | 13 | CASRKSGGGTQYF | TGTGCCAGCAGAAAATCTGGCGGGGGGACCCAGTACTTC
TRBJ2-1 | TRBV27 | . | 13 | CASSLRGYNEQFF | TGTGCCAGCAGTTTGAGAGGCTACAATGAGCAGTTCTTC
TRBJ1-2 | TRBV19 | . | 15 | CASSIPLGQYYGYTF | TGTGCCAGTAGTATTCCGCTTGGACAGTACTATGGCTACACCTTC
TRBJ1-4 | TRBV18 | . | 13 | CASSQTANEKLFF | TGTGCCAGCTCGCAGACAGCAAATGAAAAACTGTTTTTT
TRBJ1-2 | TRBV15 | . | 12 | CATSRMEDGYTF | TGTGCCACCAGCAGAATGGAGGATGGCTACACCTTC
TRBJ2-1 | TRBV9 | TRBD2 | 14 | CASSVAWGEGEQFF | TGTGCCAGCAGCGTAGCTTGGGGGGAGGGTGAGCAGTTCTTC
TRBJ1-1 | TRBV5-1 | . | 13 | CASSLGGTTEAFF | TGCGCCAGCAGCTTGGGGGGGACTACTGAAGCTTTCTTT
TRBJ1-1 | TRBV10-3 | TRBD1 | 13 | CAISWTGNTEAFF | TGTGCCATCAGTTGGACAGGGAACACTGAAGCTTTCTTT
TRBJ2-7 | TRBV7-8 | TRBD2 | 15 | CASSLVGRESDEQYF | TGTGCCAGCAGCTTAGTAGGGCGGGAGTCGGACGAGCAGTACTTC
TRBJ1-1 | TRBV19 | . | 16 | CASSTMDSQLNTEAFF | TGTGCCAGTAGTACCATGGACAGCCAGCTGAACACTGAAGCTTTCTTT
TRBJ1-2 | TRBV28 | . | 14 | CASTLPQGGYGYTF | TGTGCCAGCACTCTCCCCCAGGGCGGCTATGGCTACACCTTC
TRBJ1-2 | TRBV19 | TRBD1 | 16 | CASSDLTTGTVYGYTF | TGTGCCAGTAGTGACCTAACTACCGGGACAGTCTATGGCTACACCTTC